This section outlines one TCR beta chain sequence together with its context. The data are from a study of siplizumab effects on memory and regulatory T cells. Method: immunoSEQ multiplex PCR; TCRdb's copy keeps in-frame clones and lacks some. The sample holds roughly 110,000 clones, over 85% seen once. The germline CDR1 and CDR2 sequences are SNHLY and FYNNEI. The CDR3 is 17 amino acids. The V segment lost 0 bases and the J segment 4 bases; nucleotides outside the gene matches: 3. This receptor was taken from a human donor in good health. The sequenced sample was non-Treg CD4+ T cells sorted from blood. The V and J genes are TRBV2 and TRBJ2-1; 13 bases fit TRBD2. CDR3 amino acids: CASSEALAGGSYNEQFF. The CDR3 DNA reads as TGTGCCAGCAGTGAAGCACTAGCGGGGGGGAGTTACAATGAGCAGTTCTTC.